This T cell receptor beta chain was sequenced in a study of shared clonotypes between healthy human individuals. The CDR3 spans 15 residues. The V end lost 1 base, the J end lost 5 bases, and 15 bases lay between the germline ends. Per the germline V gene, CDR1 is SEHNR and CDR2 is FQNEAQ (reference sequence). For sorted subsets, 150 to 200 ng DNA per replicate equaled tens of thousands of T cell genomes. Some clones are missing from TCRdb's copy, which holds only in-frame ones; the method was immunoSEQ multiplex PCR. The top ten hold over 0.12% of the sample, which has 2,500,000 or so clones, around 94% seen once. Regarding the study as a whole: Across subsets, estimated richness was generally greater for naive than for memory populations. The genetic and exposure-history diversity represented was limited by few donors. Shared clonotypes across all four donors exceeded non-shared ones in generation probability.

A remark on this clone: Its antigen is not identified.

This sequence originates from a man between 18 and 29 years old in good health. This sequence joins TRBV7-9 and TRBJ2-7; a possible D gene is TRBD1 (5 bases). What was sequenced was naive CD4+ T cells sorted from blood. Subset indicated: CD45RA+ positively selected. The CDR3 is CASSLVPQGFNEQYF. Here the CDR3 DNA reads TGTGCCAGCAGCTTAGTCCCGCAGGGCTTCAACGAGCAGTACTTC. The whole variable domain, filled in from reference TRBV7-9 and TRBJ2-7, reads DTGVSQNPRHKITKRGQNVTFRCDPISEHNRLYWYRQTLGQGPEFLTYFQNEAQLEKSRLLSDRFSAERPKGSFSTLEIQRTEQGDSAMYLCASSLVPQGFNEQYFGPGTRLTVT.